This T cell receptor beta chain was observed in a study of blood T cell repertoires in COVID-19. At the level of the study: COVID-19 samples from acute and convalescent phases originated in the United States, Italy and Spain. In each case, the material was cDNA or gDNA derived from T cells, B-cell-depleted T cells, or PBMCs.

The CDR3 is 16 residues long. Per the germline V gene, CDR1 is SGDLS and CDR2 is YYNGEE. Trimming at V came to 3 bases and at J to 0 bases, leaving 5 bases not matched to a gene. Sequenced by immunoSEQ multiplex PCR; TCRdb stores in-frame clones only, minus some. This sample has just over 250,000 clones, with more than 85% found just once. The sequence was obtained from a person aged 18 to 35 with COVID-19, enrolled during active disease. Sequencing input: peripheral blood. The chain employs TRBV9 and TRBJ2-2; TRBD1 agrees at 7 bases. CDR3 region: CASSADRLTNTGELFF. The CDR3 coding sequence is TGTGCCAGCAGCGCGGACAGGCTTACGAACACCGGGGAGCTGTTTTTT.